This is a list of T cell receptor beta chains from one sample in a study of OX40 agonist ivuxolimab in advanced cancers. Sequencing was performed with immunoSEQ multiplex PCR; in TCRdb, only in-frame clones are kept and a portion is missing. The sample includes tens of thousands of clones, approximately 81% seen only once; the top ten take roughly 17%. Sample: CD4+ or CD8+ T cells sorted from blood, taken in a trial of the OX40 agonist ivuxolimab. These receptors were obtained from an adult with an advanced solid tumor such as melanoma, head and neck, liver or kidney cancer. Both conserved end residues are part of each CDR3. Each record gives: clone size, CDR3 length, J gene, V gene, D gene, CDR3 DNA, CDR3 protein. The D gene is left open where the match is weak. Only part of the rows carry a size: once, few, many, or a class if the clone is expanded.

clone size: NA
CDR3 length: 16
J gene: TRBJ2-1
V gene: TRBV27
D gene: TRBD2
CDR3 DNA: TGTGCCAGCAGTTTATTTGGCGGGGGATCCTACAATGAGCAGTTCTTC
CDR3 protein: CASSLFGGGSYNEQFF

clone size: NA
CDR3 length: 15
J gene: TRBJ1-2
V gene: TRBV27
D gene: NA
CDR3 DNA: TGTGCCAGCAGTCCGGCCAGGCGGATTTACTATGGCTACACCTTC
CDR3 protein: CASSPARRIYYGYTF

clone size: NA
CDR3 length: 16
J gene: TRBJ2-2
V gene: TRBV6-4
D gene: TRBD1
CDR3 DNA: TGTGCCAGCAGTGACTCGGGACAGGGGGCGACCGGGGAGCTGTTTTTT
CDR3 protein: CASSDSGQGATGELFF

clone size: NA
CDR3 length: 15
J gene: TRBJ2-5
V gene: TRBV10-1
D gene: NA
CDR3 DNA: TGCGCCAGCAGTGAGTCGAGGGCCCGGCGGGAGACCCAGTACTTC
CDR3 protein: CASSESRARRETQYF

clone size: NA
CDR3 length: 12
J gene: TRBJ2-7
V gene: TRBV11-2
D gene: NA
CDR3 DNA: TGTGCCAGCAGGGAGGGAACCTACGAGCAGTACTTC
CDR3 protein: CASREGTYEQYF

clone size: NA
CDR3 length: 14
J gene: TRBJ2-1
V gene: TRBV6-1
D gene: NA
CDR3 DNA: TGTGCCAGCGAGCGCCGTAGCTCCTACAATGAGCAGTTCTTC
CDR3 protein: CASERRSSYNEQFF

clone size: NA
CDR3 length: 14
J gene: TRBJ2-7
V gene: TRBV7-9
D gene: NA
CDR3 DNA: TGTGCCAGCAGCTACAGGGCGCCCGGCTACGAGCAGTACTTC
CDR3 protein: CASSYRAPGYEQYF

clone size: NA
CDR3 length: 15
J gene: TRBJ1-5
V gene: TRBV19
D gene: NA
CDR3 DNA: TGTGCCAGTAAGGTTTCGCAGGGTGGGTATCAGCCCCAGCATTTT
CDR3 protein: CASKVSQGGYQPQHF

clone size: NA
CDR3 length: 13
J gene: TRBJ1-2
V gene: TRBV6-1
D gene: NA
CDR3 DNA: TGTGCCAGCAGTGAAGGAATCCAAGAGCCCTACACCTTC
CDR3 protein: CASSEGIQEPYTF

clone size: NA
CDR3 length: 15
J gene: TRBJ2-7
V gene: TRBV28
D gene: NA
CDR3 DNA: TGTGCCAGCACATCCCCAGGGGTACTCCTAGACGAGCAGTACTTC
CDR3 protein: CASTSPGVLLDEQYF

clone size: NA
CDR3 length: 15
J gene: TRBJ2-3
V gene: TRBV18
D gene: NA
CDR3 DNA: TGTGCCAGCTCACTACGGGACGGTAGCACAGATACGCAGTATTTT
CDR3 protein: CASSLRDGSTDTQYF

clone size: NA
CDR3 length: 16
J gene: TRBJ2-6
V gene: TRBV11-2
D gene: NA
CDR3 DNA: TGTGCCAGCAGCTTCGGGACACCAGCCGGGGCCAACGTCCTGACTTTC
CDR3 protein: CASSFGTPAGANVLTF

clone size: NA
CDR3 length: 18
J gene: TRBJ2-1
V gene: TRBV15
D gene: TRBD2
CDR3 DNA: TGTGCCACCAGCAGAGGTCTAGCGGGAAGGTTGGTCTACAATGAGCAGTTCTTC
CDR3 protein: CATSRGLAGRLVYNEQFF

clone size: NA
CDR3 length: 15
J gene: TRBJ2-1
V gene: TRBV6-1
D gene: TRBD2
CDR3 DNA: TGTGCCAGCAGTGAACGACTAGCGGGAGGGCCTGAGCAGTTCTTC
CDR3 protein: CASSERLAGGPEQFF

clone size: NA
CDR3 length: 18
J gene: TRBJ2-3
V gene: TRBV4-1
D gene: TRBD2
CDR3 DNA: TGCGCCAGCAGCCAAGATCTTCCAGCGGGGCGGAGCACAGATACGCAGTATTTT
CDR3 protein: CASSQDLPAGRSTDTQYF

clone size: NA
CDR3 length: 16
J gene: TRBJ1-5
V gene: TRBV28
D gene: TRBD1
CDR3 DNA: TGTGCCAGCACTGGACAGGGGTTTGGCGGCAATCAGCCCCAGCATTTT
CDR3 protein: CASTGQGFGGNQPQHF

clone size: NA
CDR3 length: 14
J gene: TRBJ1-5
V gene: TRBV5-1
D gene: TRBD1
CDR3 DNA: TGCGCCAGCAGCCGGGGACAGGGAATGCAGCCCCAGCATTTT
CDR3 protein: CASSRGQGMQPQHF

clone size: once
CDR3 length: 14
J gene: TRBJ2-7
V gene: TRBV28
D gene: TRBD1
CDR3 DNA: TGTGCCAGCGGTGGACAGGGGGCTTACTACGAGCAGTACTTC
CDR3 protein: CASGGQGAYYEQYF

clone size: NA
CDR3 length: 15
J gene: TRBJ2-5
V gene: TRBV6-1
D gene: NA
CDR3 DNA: TGTGCCAGCAGAATAAGCGGAGGGCCGTTAGAGACCCAGTACTTC
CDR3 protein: CASRISGGPLETQYF

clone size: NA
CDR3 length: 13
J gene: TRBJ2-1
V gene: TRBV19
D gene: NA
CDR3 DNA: TGTGCCACCCGGAGGGGCAGTTCCAATGAGCAGTTCTTC
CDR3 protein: CATRRGSSNEQFF

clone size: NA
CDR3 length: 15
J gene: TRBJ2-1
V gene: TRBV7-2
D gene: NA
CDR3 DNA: TGTGCCAGCAGCTTACTGTCGCAGTCCTACAATGAGCAGTTCTTC
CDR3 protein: CASSLLSQSYNEQFF

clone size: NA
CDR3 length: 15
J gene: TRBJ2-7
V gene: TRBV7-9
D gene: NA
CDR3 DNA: TGTGCCAGCAGCTTAGGGGCGGGATACCCCTACGAGCAGTACTTC
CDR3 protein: CASSLGAGYPYEQYF

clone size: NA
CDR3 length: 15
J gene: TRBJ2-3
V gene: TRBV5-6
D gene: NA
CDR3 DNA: TGTGCCAGCAGCTTGAGTGGGGGGTACACAGATACGCAGTATTTT
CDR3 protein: CASSLSGGYTDTQYF

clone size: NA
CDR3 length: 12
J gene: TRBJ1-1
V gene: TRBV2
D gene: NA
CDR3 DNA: TGTGCCAGCAGTGCCCACTACACTGAAGCTTTCTTT
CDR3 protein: CASSAHYTEAFF

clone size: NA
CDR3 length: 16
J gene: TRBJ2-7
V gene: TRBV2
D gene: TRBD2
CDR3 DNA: TGTGCCAGCAGCGTCGACTACGGACAGAGCGGGAGTAAGCAGTACTTC
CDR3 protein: CASSVDYGQSGSKQYF

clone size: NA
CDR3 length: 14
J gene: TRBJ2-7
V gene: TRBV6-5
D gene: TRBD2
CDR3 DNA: TGTGCCAGCAGTGAAATCAGAGGAGCGGGAGACATGTACTTC
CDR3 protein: CASSEIRGAGDMYF

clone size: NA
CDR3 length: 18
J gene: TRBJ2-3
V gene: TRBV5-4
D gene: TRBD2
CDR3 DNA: TGTGCCAGCAGCCAAGTTTCTCTAGCGGGAGGACTCACAGATACGCAGTATTTT
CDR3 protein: CASSQVSLAGGLTDTQYF